The rows below give T cell receptor beta chains drawn from one sample of a study of PD-L1 blockade in urothelial cancer. Sequencing was performed with immunoSEQ multiplex PCR; in TCRdb, only in-frame clones are kept and a portion is missing. Altogether about 120,000 clones are present, around 89% being singletons, with the ten largest covering approximately 1.7%. The specimen was PBMCs, collected around atezolizumab (anti-PD-L1) treatment. The receptors were gathered from a man in his sixties with urothelial cancer. CDR3s include the opening cysteine and the closing phenylalanine or tryptophan. The D gene is left open where the match is weak. The size of a clone is reported for some rows only, either as once, few or many, or as a class for expanded clones.

CDR3: CASSRGEGTGYTF
DNA: TGCGCCAGCAGCCGGGGAGAGGGTACTGGCTACACCTTC
size: NA
V: TRBV4-1
J: TRBJ1-2
D: NA

CDR3: CSVEGGGDRGYTF
DNA: TGCAGCGTTGAAGGGGGCGGGGATCGGGGCTACACCTTC
size: NA
V: TRBV29-1
J: TRBJ1-2
D: NA

CDR3: CSVSRATGGSDTQYF
DNA: TGCAGCGTTTCAAGAGCCACAGGGGGATCCGATACGCAGTATTTT
size: NA
V: TRBV29-1
J: TRBJ2-3
D: TRBD1

CDR3: CASSLGGSVQPQHF
DNA: TGTGCCAGCAGTTTAGGGGGCTCAGTTCAGCCCCAGCATTTT
size: NA
V: TRBV28
J: TRBJ1-5
D: NA

CDR3: CSFGHSGNTIYF
DNA: TGTTCGTTTGGGCACTCTGGAAACACCATATATTTT
size: NA
V: TRBV2
J: TRBJ1-3
D: NA

CDR3: CASSYGGYQPQHF
DNA: TGTGCCAGCAGTTACGGGGGTTATCAGCCCCAGCATTTT
size: few
V: TRBV27
J: TRBJ1-5
D: NA

CDR3: CASNETGRNIQYF
DNA: TGTGCCAGCAACGAGACAGGGAGGAACATTCAGTACTTC
size: NA
V: TRBV9
J: TRBJ2-4
D: NA

CDR3: CASLLFGGPRETQYF
DNA: TGTGCCAGCCTACTGTTCGGGGGGCCGCGAGAGACCCAGTACTTC
size: few
V: TRBV2
J: TRBJ2-5
D: NA

CDR3: CASRLASPPNAGELFF
DNA: TGTGCCAGCAGATTAGCGAGCCCTCCGAACGCCGGGGAGCTGTTTTTT
size: NA
V: TRBV5-5
J: TRBJ2-2
D: NA

CDR3: CASALDRAYEQYF
DNA: TGTGCTAGTGCCTTGGACAGGGCCTACGAGCAGTACTTC
size: NA
V: TRBV12-5
J: TRBJ2-7
D: TRBD1

CDR3: CASSVVGVGTGELFF
DNA: TGTGCCAGCAGCGTAGTCGGGGTCGGAACCGGGGAGCTGTTTTTT
size: NA
V: TRBV9
J: TRBJ2-2
D: NA

CDR3: CASSLSSGRQETQYF
DNA: TGCGCCAGCAGCTTATCTAGCGGCCGGCAAGAGACCCAGTACTTC
size: NA
V: TRBV5-1
J: TRBJ2-5
D: TRBD2

CDR3: CASSLGDRDSYEQYF
DNA: TGTGCCAGCAGTTTAGGGGACAGGGACTCCTACGAGCAGTACTTC
size: NA
V: TRBV28
J: TRBJ2-7
D: TRBD1

CDR3: CASSPGGLNYGYTF
DNA: TGTGCCAGCAGCCCCGGGGGGCTTAACTATGGCTACACCTTC
size: NA
V: TRBV5-5
J: TRBJ1-2
D: NA

CDR3: CASSTPPYTEAFF
DNA: TGTGCCAGTAGCACACCGCCTTACACTGAAGCTTTCTTT
size: NA
V: TRBV19
J: TRBJ1-1
D: NA

CDR3: CASSLNHQAQETQYF
DNA: TGCGCCAGCAGCCTCAACCACCAAGCCCAAGAGACCCAGTACTTC
size: NA
V: TRBV4-1
J: TRBJ2-5
D: NA

CDR3: CSVSDRGTQETQYF
DNA: TGCAGCGTCTCTGACAGGGGGACGCAAGAGACCCAGTACTTC
size: NA
V: TRBV29-1
J: TRBJ2-5
D: TRBD1

CDR3: CASSVGDSGNTIYF
DNA: TGTGCCAGCAGCGTAGGGGACAGTGGAAACACCATATATTTT
size: NA
V: TRBV9
J: TRBJ1-3
D: TRBD1

CDR3: CASSRTSASSYEQYF
DNA: TGTGCCAGCAGCAGAACTAGCGCGAGCTCCTACGAGCAGTACTTC
size: NA
V: TRBV7-2
J: TRBJ2-7
D: TRBD2

CDR3: CASSLRTDLYEQYF
DNA: TGTGCCAGCAGTTTGCGGACAGATCTTTACGAGCAGTACTTC
size: NA
V: TRBV27
J: TRBJ2-7
D: NA

CDR3: CASSFGGLGNQPQHF
DNA: TGTGCCAGCAGTTTCGGGGGACTAGGCAATCAGCCCCAGCATTTT
size: NA
V: TRBV27
J: TRBJ1-5
D: NA

CDR3: CAIRYTDTQYF
DNA: TGTGCCATCAGGTATACAGATACGCAGTATTTT
size: once
V: TRBV10-3
J: TRBJ2-3
D: NA

CDR3: CASSLVYLGLRDEQYF
DNA: TGTGCCAGCAGCTTAGTGTACCTGGGACTTCGTGACGAGCAGTACTTC
size: NA
V: TRBV7-4
J: TRBJ2-7
D: NA

CDR3: CASSQVQAKETQYF
DNA: TGCGCCAGCAGCCAAGTCCAGGCTAAAGAGACCCAGTACTTC
size: NA
V: TRBV4-1
J: TRBJ2-5
D: NA

CDR3: CASSSVGAGVADTQYF
DNA: TGTGCCAGCAGCTCTGTAGGGGCAGGGGTTGCAGATACGCAGTATTTT
size: NA
V: TRBV7-2
J: TRBJ2-3
D: NA

CDR3: CSVIIPGQVTYEQYF
DNA: TGCAGCGTTATCATTCCGGGACAAGTCACTTACGAGCAGTACTTC
size: NA
V: TRBV29-1
J: TRBJ2-7
D: NA

CDR3: CASSLTRNEQFF
DNA: TGCGCCAGCAGCCTTACTAGAAATGAGCAGTTCTTC
size: NA
V: TRBV5-1
J: TRBJ2-1
D: NA